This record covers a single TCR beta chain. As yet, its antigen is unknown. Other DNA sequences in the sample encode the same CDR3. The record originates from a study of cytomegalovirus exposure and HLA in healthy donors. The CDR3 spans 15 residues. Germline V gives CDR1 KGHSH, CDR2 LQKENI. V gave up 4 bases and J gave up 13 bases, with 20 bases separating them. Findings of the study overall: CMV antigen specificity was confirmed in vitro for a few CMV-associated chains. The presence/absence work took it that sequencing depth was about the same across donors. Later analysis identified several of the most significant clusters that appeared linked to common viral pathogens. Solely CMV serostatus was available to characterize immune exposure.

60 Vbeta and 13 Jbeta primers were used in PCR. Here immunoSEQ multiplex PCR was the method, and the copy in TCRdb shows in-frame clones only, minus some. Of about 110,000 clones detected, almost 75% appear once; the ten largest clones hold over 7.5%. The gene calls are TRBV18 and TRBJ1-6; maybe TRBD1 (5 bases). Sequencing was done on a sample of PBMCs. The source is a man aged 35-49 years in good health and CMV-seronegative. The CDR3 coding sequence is TGTGCCAGCTCACGGGGGGATAGGGGACTATCGCCCCTCCACTTT. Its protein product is CASSRGDRGLSPLHF.